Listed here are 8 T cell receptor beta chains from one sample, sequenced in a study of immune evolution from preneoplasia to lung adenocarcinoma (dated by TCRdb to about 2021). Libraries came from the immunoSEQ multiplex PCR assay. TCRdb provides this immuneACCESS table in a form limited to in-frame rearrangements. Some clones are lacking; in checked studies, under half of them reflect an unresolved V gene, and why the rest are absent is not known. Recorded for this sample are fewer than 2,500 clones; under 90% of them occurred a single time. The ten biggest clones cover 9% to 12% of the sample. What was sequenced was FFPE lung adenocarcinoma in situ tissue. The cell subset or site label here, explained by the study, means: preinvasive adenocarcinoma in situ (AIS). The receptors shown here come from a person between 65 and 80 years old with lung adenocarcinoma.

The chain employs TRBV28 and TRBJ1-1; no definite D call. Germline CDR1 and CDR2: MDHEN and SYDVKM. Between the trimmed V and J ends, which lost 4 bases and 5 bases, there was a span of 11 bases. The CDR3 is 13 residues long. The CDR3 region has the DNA TGTGCCAGCAGTTCTGGGAGGGTTACTGAAGCTTTCTTT. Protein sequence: CASSSGRVTEAFF.

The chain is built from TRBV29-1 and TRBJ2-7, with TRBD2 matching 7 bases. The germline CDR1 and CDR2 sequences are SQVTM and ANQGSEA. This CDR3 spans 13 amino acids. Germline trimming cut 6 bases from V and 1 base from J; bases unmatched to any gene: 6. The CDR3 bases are TGCAGCGTAGGCGGTAGCGGGTCCTACGAGCAGTACTTC. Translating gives CSVGGSGSYEQYF.

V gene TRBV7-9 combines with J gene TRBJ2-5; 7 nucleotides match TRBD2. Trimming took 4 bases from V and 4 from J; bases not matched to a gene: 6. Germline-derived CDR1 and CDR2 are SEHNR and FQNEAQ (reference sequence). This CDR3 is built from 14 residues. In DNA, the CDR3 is TGTGCCAGCAGCTATAGGGAGGGTGGAGAGACCCAGTACTTC. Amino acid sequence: CASSYREGGETQYF.

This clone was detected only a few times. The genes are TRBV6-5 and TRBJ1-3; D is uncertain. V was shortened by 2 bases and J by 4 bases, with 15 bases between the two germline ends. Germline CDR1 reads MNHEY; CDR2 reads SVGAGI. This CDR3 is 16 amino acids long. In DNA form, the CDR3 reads TGTGCCAGCAGTTACGCAGGCGGATCCTCGGGAAACACCATATATTTT. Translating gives CASSYAGGSSGNTIYF.

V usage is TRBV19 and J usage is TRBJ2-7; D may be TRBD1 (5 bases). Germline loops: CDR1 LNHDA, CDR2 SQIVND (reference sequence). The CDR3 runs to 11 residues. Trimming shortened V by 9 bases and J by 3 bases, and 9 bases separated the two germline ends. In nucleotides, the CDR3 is TGTGCCAGCCGCCAGGGCTACGAGCAGTACTTC. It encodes CASRQGYEQYF.

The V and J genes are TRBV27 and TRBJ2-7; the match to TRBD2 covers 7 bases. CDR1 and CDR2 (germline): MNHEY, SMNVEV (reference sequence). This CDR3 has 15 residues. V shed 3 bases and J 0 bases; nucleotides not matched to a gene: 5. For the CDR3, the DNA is TGTGCCAGCAGTTTCGGGGGGAGGGCCTCCTACGAGCAGTACTTC. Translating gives CASSFGGRASYEQYF.

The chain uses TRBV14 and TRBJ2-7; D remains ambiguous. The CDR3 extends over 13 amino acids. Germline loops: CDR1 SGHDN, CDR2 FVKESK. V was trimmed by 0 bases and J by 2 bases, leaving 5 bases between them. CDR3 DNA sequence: TGTGCCAGCAGCCAAGATCCGACCTACGAGCAGTACTTC. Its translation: CASSQDPTYEQYF.

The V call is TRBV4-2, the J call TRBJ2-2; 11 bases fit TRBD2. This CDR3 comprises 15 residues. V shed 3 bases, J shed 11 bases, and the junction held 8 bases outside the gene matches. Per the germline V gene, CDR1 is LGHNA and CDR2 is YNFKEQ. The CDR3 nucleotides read TGTGCCAGCAGCCACCTATCTAGCGGGAGGTTAGAGCTGTTTTTT. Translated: CASSHLSSGRLELFF.